This section outlines one T cell receptor beta chain sequence together with its context. This clone was detected only a few times. What antigen it recognizes has not been identified. It has no much larger one-base neighbor in the sample; base qualities were not kept. V lost 3 bases and J lost 3 bases; the stretch between them is 14 bases long. CDR3 length: 15 amino acids, cysteine to phenylalanine. The kept DNA is CDR3 alone, 45 bases in frame from the first base. Per the germline V gene (reference sequence), LNHDA is the CDR1 and SQIVND is the CDR2. This sample was taken from a study of OX40 agonist ivuxolimab in advanced cancers. The study in broad terms: Ivuxolimab, which targeted the costimulatory receptor OX40 (CD134), was an agonistic, fully human IgG2 monoclonal antibody. Partial responses occurred in three dose-escalation patients, of whom one had hepatocellular carcinoma and two had cutaneous melanoma. Intravenous ivuxolimab was administered to patients every 2 weeks at six dose levels: 0.01, 0.1, 0.3, 1.5, 3 and 10 mg/kg. Peripheral TCRbeta sequencing aimed to test whether ivuxolimab altered TCR sequence diversity and caused clonal T-cell expansion. The paper reports the monotherapy dose-escalation portion (N of about 54 patients) of the phase I ivuxolimab trial. Of the 50 to 55 patients in dose escalation, 19 had hepatocellular carcinoma, roughly 15 had melanoma, 9 had renal cell carcinoma and 9 had head and neck cancer. Patients were allowed to have had prior anti-PD-1, anti-PD-L1 or anti-CTLA-4 therapy, and 40% of the dose-escalation patients had been treated with checkpoint inhibitors. The dose-escalation cohort was 80% to 90% male with a mean age of roughly 60 years, ranging from roughly 23 to 79. Overall study results and their limits: Partial responders in the 0.1-3.0 mg/kg groups had among the lowest normalized peripheral clonal expansion, especially among CD8+ T cells. After ivuxolimab, CD8+ T cells had more expanded clones than CD4+ T cells on average. At doses of 0.1 to 3.0 mg/kg, clonal expansion of both CD4+ and CD8+ T cells in blood was seen between baseline and week 6. Low levels of normalized T-cell clonal expansion were also seen in some patients who did not respond. The antigen specificity of the peripheral T cells that underwent clonal expansion was not determined.

Genomic DNA was extracted from sorted cells for sequencing of the TCRbeta CDR3 region. The immunoSEQ Assay was used for sequencing of TCRbeta CDR3 regions. TCRdb holds this immuneACCESS table with in-frame rearrangements only. Some clones are missing; in checked studies, unresolved V genes explain under half, and the rest has no known cause. The table for this sample lists 65,000 to 90,000 clones; approximately 78% of them were counted only once. The top ten constitute about 5% of the sample. The trial excluded patients who had a history of autoimmune disease or were on systemic immunosuppression. Peripheral blood for TCR sequencing was drawn from every dose cohort at baseline, at cycle 4 day 1 and at cycle 7 day 1. Samples came from an open-label, multicenter, first-in-human phase I dose-escalation trial of ivuxolimab. Adults with locally advanced or metastatic melanoma, renal cell carcinoma, hepatocellular carcinoma or head and neck squamous cell carcinoma were enrolled in the trial. CD4+ and CD8+ T cells were sorted separately from peripheral blood before TCR sequencing.

Sample: CD4+ or CD8+ T cells sorted from blood, taken in a trial of the OX40 agonist ivuxolimab. This TCR derives from an adult with an advanced solid tumor such as melanoma, head and neck, liver or kidney cancer. The sequence links TRBV19 to TRBJ2-5; the D gene cannot be named for sure. The nucleotides are TGTGCCAGTAGTATGTCTCCGAGAAGGGAAGAGACCCAGTACTTC. Translated, it reads CASSMSPRREETQYF. The reference TRBV19 and TRBJ2-5 proteins fill in what lies around the CDR3, so the full variable domain reads DGGITQSPKYLFRKEGQNVTLSCEQNLNHDAMYWYRQDPGQGLRLIYYSQIVNDFQKGDIAEGYSVSREKKESFPLTVTSAQKNPTAFYLCASSMSPRREETQYFGPGTRLLVL.